A few counts support the clone carrying this T cell receptor (beta chain). Looked up from germline, CDR1 is MNHEY and CDR2 is SVGAGI. With 5 bases removed from V and 3 bases from J, the gap between germline ends came to 14 bases. The CDR3 sequence is 15 residues long. TCRdb itself ran the 5' RACE reads through MiXCR, one entry per CDR3 protein. This sample has some 270,000 distinct CDR3 sequences, with approximately 15% found just once. The sample comes from a study of T-cell memory formation after mild COVID-19. The gene calls are TRBV6-5 and TRBJ1-5; perhaps TRBD1 as D (6 bases). The clonotype was recovered from an adult woman who had mild COVID-19 (a few samples of this study predate the infection). Cell type and time point are not known. Material for sequencing was PBMCs or a T cell subset sorted from them (not recorded which). The CDR3 coding sequence is TGTGCCAGCAGTAGAACAGGGAGCGCCAATCAGCCCCAGCATTTT. As protein: CASSRTGSANQPQHF.